This T cell receptor (beta chain) was identified during a study of blood T cell repertoires in COVID-19. TCRdb keeps only in-frame clones here, not all; method: immunoSEQ multiplex PCR. Of over 250,000 clones detected, roughly 86% appear once; the ten largest clones hold approximately 5.3%. V was shortened by 3 bases and J by 0 bases, with 12 bases between the two germline ends. The CDR3 has 16 residues. The germline V gene encodes CDR1 LNHDA and CDR2 SQIVND (reference sequence). Material: PBMCs or T cells enriched from blood (not recorded which). This sequence was found in a woman in her 30s who had recovered from COVID-19. J is TRBJ1-3 and V is TRBV19; no firm D call. The chain's CDR3 is CASSIIAGRSGNTIYF. DNA of the CDR3: TGTGCCAGTAGTATCATCGCGGGTCGCTCTGGAAACACCATATATTTT.